A selection of T cell receptor beta chains follows, all from one sample in a study of blood T cell repertoires in COVID-19. Some clones are missing from TCRdb's copy, which holds only in-frame ones; the method was immunoSEQ multiplex PCR. The top ten clones hold 1.6% of a sample with about 300,000 clones, roughly 88% of them seen once. Sequences were obtained from peripheral blood. These receptors originate from a woman aged 50 to 60 with acute or convalescent COVID-19. The CDR3 runs from the conserved cysteine through the conserved F or W. A D gene is named only where the DNA matches it firmly. The size entry is marked missing in some rows and otherwise reads once, few, many or a size class.

abundance	len	v_gene	j_gene	d_gene	CDR3aa	CDR3nt
NA	15	TRBV19	TRBJ2-7	TRBD1	CASSPRTGGGSEQYF	TGTGCCAGTAGTCCACGGACAGGGGGCGGTTCCGAGCAGTACTTC
NA	13	TRBV19	TRBJ1-2	NA	CASRPGGNYGYTF	TGTGCCAGTAGGCCGGGGGGTAACTATGGCTACACCTTC
NA	16	TRBV2	TRBJ1-1	TRBD1	CARTRGQGNMNTEAFF	TGTGCCAGGACGCGAGGACAGGGCAACATGAACACTGAAGCTTTCTTT
NA	16	TRBV27	TRBJ2-3	TRBD2	CASSSEASGAADTQYF	TGTGCCAGCAGTTCGGAGGCTAGCGGGGCGGCAGATACGCAGTATTTT
NA	14	TRBV7-9	TRBJ1-2	NA	CASSLEIAQGGYTF	TGTGCCAGCAGCTTAGAGATAGCTCAGGGGGGCTACACCTTC
NA	20	TRBV27	TRBJ2-3	TRBD2	CASSFRRTSGRALSTDTQYF	TGTGCCAGCAGTTTCCGACGGACTAGCGGGAGGGCCCTAAGCACAGATACGCAGTATTTT
NA	15	TRBV7-6	TRBJ1-4	TRBD1	CASSPIQGAGEKLFF	TGTGCCAGCAGTCCAATACAGGGGGCGGGCGAAAAACTGTTTTTT
NA	14	TRBV19	TRBJ1-4	NA	CASSILTANEKLFF	TGTGCCAGTAGTATCCTGACAGCTAATGAAAAACTGTTTTTT
NA	15	TRBV7-2	TRBJ2-1	NA	CASSSEGYRSDEQFF	TGTGCCAGCAGCTCAGAGGGCTACCGGTCGGATGAGCAGTTCTTC
NA	13	TRBV10-3	TRBJ1-1	TRBD1	CAISGDSNTEAFF	TGTGCCATCAGTGGGGACAGCAACACTGAAGCTTTCTTT
NA	13	TRBV19	TRBJ1-1	NA	CASSRTVNTEAFF	TGTGCCAGTAGTAGGACAGTGAACACTGAAGCTTTCTTT
few	15	TRBV6-2/TRBV6-3	TRBJ2-2	NA	CASSYGPGNTGELFF	TGTGCCAGCAGTTACGGCCCGGGGAACACCGGGGAGCTGTTTTTT
NA	17	TRBV7-9	TRBJ2-7	TRBD2	CASSLRSGLAGVYEQYF	TGTGCCAGCAGCTTAAGGTCTGGGCTAGCGGGAGTCTACGAGCAGTACTTC
NA	14	TRBV27	TRBJ2-3	TRBD2	CASRLAGLTDTQYF	TGTGCCAGCAGGTTAGCGGGGCTCACAGATACGCAGTATTTT
few	15	TRBV28	TRBJ2-1	TRBD2	CASSLGGRPYNEQFF	TGTGCCAGCAGTTTGGGAGGGAGACCCTACAATGAGCAGTTCTTC
NA	16	TRBV7-2	TRBJ2-7	NA	CASSLGPRGGGYEQYF	TGTGCCAGCAGCTTAGGCCCGCGGGGTGGAGGGTACGAGCAGTACTTC
NA	16	TRBV7-3	TRBJ2-1	TRBD2	CASSLNPAGSYNEQFF	TGTGCCAGCAGCTTAAATCCAGCGGGATCTTACAATGAGCAGTTCTTC
NA	14	TRBV28	TRBJ1-3	NA	CASRGDSLGNTIYF	TGTGCCAGCAGAGGAGACAGCCTCGGTAACACCATATATTTT
NA	16	TRBV27	TRBJ2-7	NA	CASSLSSGPYQYEQYF	TGTGCCAGCAGTTTATCGAGCGGACCTTACCAGTACGAGCAGTACTTC
few	16	TRBV7-8	TRBJ1-6	TRBD1	CASSPHEGTVNSPLHF	TGTGCCAGCAGCCCGCACGAAGGGACAGTTAATTCACCCCTCCACTTT
few	15	TRBV19	TRBJ1-1	NA	CASSIPGDGNTEAFF	TGTGCCAGTAGTATCCCAGGGGATGGGAACACTGAAGCTTTCTTT
few	14	TRBV7-3	TRBJ1-6	TRBD1	CASSWDSGNSPLHF	TGTGCCAGCAGCTGGGACAGTGGCAATTCACCCCTCCACTTT
few	15	TRBV19	TRBJ1-6	TRBD1	CASSSRTGQNSPLHF	TGTGCCAGTAGTTCGCGGACAGGGCAGAATTCACCCCTCCACTTT
few	15	TRBV27	TRBJ1-2	TRBD1	CASSRGQGANYGYTF	TGTGCCAGCAGCCGCGGACAGGGGGCTAACTATGGCTACACCTTC
NA	15	TRBV7-3	TRBJ2-1	TRBD2	CASSLTSGSSNEQFF	TGTGCCAGCAGCTTAACTAGCGGGAGCAGCAATGAGCAGTTCTTC
NA	17	TRBV5-4	TRBJ2-6	NA	CASSSGQGGFGANVLTF	TGTGCCAGCAGCTCCGGGCAGGGGGGCTTTGGGGCCAACGTCCTGACTTTC